The subject of this entry is one T cell receptor beta chain. Its matching antigen is unknown. The length of the CDR3 is 9 residues. The ends were cut back, 8 bases at V and 17 bases at J, with 10 bases in the middle. The germline CDR1 and CDR2 sequences are MGHRA and YSYEKL. These data originate in a study of vaccination effects on CD4 cells after COVID-19. Study-wide background: Post-vaccine samples followed the second dose by a median of 72 days.

Whole-study findings and limits: By a late point after vaccination, infection- and vaccine-induced clones had shrunk markedly through clonal contraction.

The assay was immunoSEQ multiplex PCR, and TCRdb's table has in-frame clones only and misses some. Altogether about 28,000 clones are present, approximately 71% being singletons, with the ten largest covering around 9.7%. Sequencing in the ViraFEST assay came after antigen-specific CD4+ T cells had been expanded with viral peptide pools, which were used to stimulate PBMC. CD4+ T cell isolation took place after approximately 11 days of culture. Each participant was given two doses of one vaccine (BNT162b2 or mRNA-1273). Vaccinated participants had no history of SARS-CoV-2 infection and tested negative for nucleocapsid antibodies.

The chain uses TRBV4-1 and TRBJ1-6; no firm D call. Sequenced here: CD4+ T cells from PBMCs cultured with HCoV-NL63 spike peptides, sampled after COVID-19 vaccination. The clonotype comes from a human donor who received a COVID-19 vaccine. The CDR3 spells CASGLYIHF. The CDR3 DNA is TGCGCCAGCGGACTTTATATCCACTTT.